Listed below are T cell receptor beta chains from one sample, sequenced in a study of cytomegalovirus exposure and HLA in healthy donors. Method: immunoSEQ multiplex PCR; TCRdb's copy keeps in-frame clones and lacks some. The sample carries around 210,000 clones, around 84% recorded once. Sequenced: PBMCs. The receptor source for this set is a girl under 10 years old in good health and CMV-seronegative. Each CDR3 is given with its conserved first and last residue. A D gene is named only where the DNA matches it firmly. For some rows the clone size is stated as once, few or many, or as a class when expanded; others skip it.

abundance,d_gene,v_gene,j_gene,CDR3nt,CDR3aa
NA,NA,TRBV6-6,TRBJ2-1,TGTGCCAGCAGTTACCCCGGGGAGCAGTTCTTC,CASSYPGEQFF
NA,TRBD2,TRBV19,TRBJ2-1,TGTGCCAGTAGTATCGTTAGCGGGGGATTGAATGAGCAGTTCTTC,CASSIVSGGLNEQFF
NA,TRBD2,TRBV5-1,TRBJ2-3,TGCGCCAGCAGCTTGTTAAAGACTAGCGGGGGGGCTGGCACAGATACGCAGTATTTT,CASSLLKTSGGAGTDTQYF
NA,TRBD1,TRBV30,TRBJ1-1,TGTGCCTGGAGCCCGGACAGGGGCACTGAAGCTTTCTTT,CAWSPDRGTEAFF
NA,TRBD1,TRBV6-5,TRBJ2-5,TGTGCCAGCAGTTACTCGGGACAGGGCGGGCAGTACTTC,CASSYSGQGGQYF
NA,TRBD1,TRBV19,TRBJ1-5,TGTGCCAGTAGTGTTACAGGGGAGGTAAGCAATCAGCCCCAGCATTTT,CASSVTGEVSNQPQHF
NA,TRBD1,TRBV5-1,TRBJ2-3,TGCGCCAGCAGTTTACCGCGACAGGGGGAAGATACGCAGTATTTT,CASSLPRQGEDTQYF
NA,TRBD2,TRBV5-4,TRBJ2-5,TGTGCCAGCAGCTGGGGGAGGGCGGGACAAGAGACCCAGTACTTC,CASSWGRAGQETQYF
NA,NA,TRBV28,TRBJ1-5,TGTGCCAGCAGTGTCGCGACTGGGGGCGGGTGGCAGCCCCAGCATTTT,CASSVATGGGWQPQHF
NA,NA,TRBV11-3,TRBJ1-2,TGTGCCAGCAGCTTAGGGGAGGACTATGGCTACACCTTC,CASSLGEDYGYTF
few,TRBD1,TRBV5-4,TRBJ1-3,TGTGCCAGCAGCTCAACGGGACAGGTTACCCACACCATATATTTT,CASSSTGQVTHTIYF
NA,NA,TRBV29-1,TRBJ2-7,TGCAGCGTTCCCCGGGAACAGTACTTC,CSVPREQYF
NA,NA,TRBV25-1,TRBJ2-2,TGTGCCAGCAGTGATTTGGGGGCGCTGGGCACCGGGGAGCTGTTTTTT,CASSDLGALGTGELFF
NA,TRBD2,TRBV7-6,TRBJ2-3,TGTGCCAGCAGCTTATTAGCGGGAGGGATAACAGATACGCAGTATTTT,CASSLLAGGITDTQYF